A single sample is the source of the 11 T cell receptor beta chains below, sequenced in a study of lymphopenia after photon versus proton radiotherapy. Produced via immunoSEQ multiplex PCR; TCRdb's table is partial and in-frame only. The data show 25,000 to 35,000 clones, with around nine tenths seen just once and around 47% held by the top ten. The specimen was peripheral blood, collected from a patient treated with proton-based radiotherapy. The receptor source for this set is a woman aged 60 to 75 with cholangiocarcinoma. Some clones in this sample may be carry-over from other donors' samples.

CDR3 in DNA: TGCGCCAGCAGCTTGGAGGGACAGCCTCATCAGCCCCAGCATTTT. It yields the protein CASSLEGQPHQPQHF. The V call is TRBV5-1, the J call TRBJ1-5; TRBD1 agrees at 7 bases. Trimming at V came to 0 bases and at J to 5 bases, leaving 5 bases not matched to a gene. The CDR3 covers 15 residues. The germline V gene has CDR1 SGHRS and CDR2 YFSETQ.

The chain carries TRBV14 and TRBJ2-3; no clear D gene. The germline V gene has CDR1 SGHDN and CDR2 FVKESK. The V gene lost 1 base and the J gene lost 13 bases, with 12 bases spanning the gap. CDR3 length: 12 residues. CDR3 in amino acids: CASSQAGPWEYF. CDR3 in DNA: TGTGCCAGCAGCCAAGCGGGTCCCTGGGAGTATTTT.

The rearrangement uses TRBV5-5 and TRBJ1-1, with 8 bases identical to TRBD1. CDR1 is SGHKS, CDR2 YYEKEE, per germline (reference sequence). This CDR3 comprises 15 residues. V trimming: 4 bases; J trimming: 0 bases; junction bases outside the gene matches: 5. CDR3 protein: CASSQEDRVNTEAFF. DNA for the CDR3: TGTGCCAGCAGCCAAGAGGACAGGGTGAACACTGAAGCTTTCTTT.

J is TRBJ2-6 and V is TRBV6-7; TRBD1 might be the D (6 bases). TRBV6-7 is filed as an ORF, its function uncertain. Between the trimmed V and J ends, which lost 0 bases and 3 bases, there was a span of 18 bases. This CDR3 region has 19 residues. The DNA of the CDR3 is TGTGCCAGCAGTTACTCGAGTCAGGGACACTTTTTTGGGGCCAACGTCCTGACTTTC. This gives the protein CASSYSSQGHFFGANVLTF.

The rearrangement links TRBV19 to TRBJ2-7; maybe TRBD2 (5 bases). The V end lost 4 bases, the J end lost 4 bases, and 11 bases lay between the germline ends. Germline V CDR1 and CDR2: LNHDA, SQIVND (reference sequence). The CDR3 covers 13 residues. CDR3 bases: TGTGCCAGTAGTAACTCACGGGGTTACGAGCAGTACTTC. Translated: CASSNSRGYEQYF. Using reference TRBV19 and TRBJ2-7 for the parts outside the CDR3, the full variable domain is DGGITQSPKYLFRKEGQNVTLSCEQNLNHDAMYWYRQDPGQGLRLIYYSQIVNDFQKGDIAEGYSVSREKKESFPLTVTSAQKNPTAFYLCASSNSRGYEQYFGPGTRLTVT.

The chain is built from TRBV19 and TRBJ2-7; the D is unclear. Germline CDR1 reads LNHDA; CDR2 reads SQIVND (reference sequence). V was shortened by 6 bases and J by 1 base, with 13 bases between the two germline ends. The CDR3 runs 14 residues. CDR3 in amino acids: CASSLSIPSYEQYF. The CDR3 DNA sequence: TGTGCCAGTAGCCTCAGTATACCTTCCTACGAGCAGTACTTC.

This clone was detected only a few times. The chain is built from TRBV7-2 and TRBJ1-1; unclear D gene. Germline values: CDR1 SGHTA, CDR2 FQGNSA. The CDR3 extends over 15 amino acids. Trimming stripped 5 bases from V and 2 bases from J, with 15 bases between. DNA of the CDR3: TGTGCCAGCAGCCTAACCCGGGAGACCAACACTGAAGCTTTCTTT. This gives the protein CASSLTRETNTEAFF.

The genes are TRBV6-5 and TRBJ2-1, with a tentative D call TRBD1 (5 bases). The V gene lost 5 bases and the J gene lost 1 base, with 6 bases spanning the gap. CDR3 size: 13 residues. Germline V gene sequence: CDR1 MNHEY, CDR2 SVGAGI. The chain's CDR3 is CASSRQSYNEQFF. Written as DNA, the CDR3 is TGTGCCAGCAGTCGACAGTCCTACAATGAGCAGTTCTTC.

This sequence joins TRBV7-2 and TRBJ2-1; TRBD1 or TRBD2 may be the D gene (5 bases each). The CDR3 length is 14 residues. Germline CDR1 is SGHTA and CDR2 is FQGNSA. Trimming shortened V by 4 bases and J by 8 bases, and 15 bases separated the two germline ends. CDR3 protein: CASSWDPEADEQFF. CDR3 nucleotides: TGTGCCAGCAGCTGGGACCCGGAGGCCGATGAGCAGTTCTTC.

This clone was seen just once. The chain uses TRBV9 and TRBJ2-3; D may be TRBD2 (5 bases). Germline V CDR1 and CDR2: SGDLS, YYNGEE. Trimming removed 5 bases from V and 0 bases from J, with 16 bases in between. The length of the CDR3 is 16 residues. The CDR3 coding sequence is TGTGCCAGCAGTGAAGTAGGTCCGGGGAGCACAGATACGCAGTATTTT. Its protein product is CASSEVGPGSTDTQYF.

The chain is built from TRBV21-1 and TRBJ1-5; the DNA was not compared with TRBD1, the D call given in the table. TRBV21-1 is designated a pseudogene. The CDR3 covers 16 residues. CDR3 loop: CASTGQQGKEHQPQHF. The CDR3 DNA follows: TGTGCCAGCACCGGTCAACAGGGGAAAGAGCATCAGCCCCAGCATTTT.